Listed here are 7 T cell receptor beta chains from one sample, sequenced in a study of blood T cell repertoires in COVID-19. Clones were sequenced by immunoSEQ multiplex PCR, and TCRdb holds only the in-frame ones, with some missing. This sample carries more than 45,000 clones, about 90% of them seen once, and the ten largest clones take 1.2% to 1.5%. Sequenced material: peripheral blood. The receptors come from a man aged 55 to 69 with acute or convalescent COVID-19.

The chain combines TRBV27 with TRBJ1-2; D might be TRBD1 (5 bases). V was shortened by 3 bases and J by 6 bases, with 20 bases between the two germline ends. CDR1 is MNHEY and CDR2 is SMNVEV in the germline V gene (reference sequence). There are 16 residues in the CDR3. CDR3 DNA: TGTGCCAGCAGTTTCTATGGGGGGAGGAAGGTCAATGGCTACACCTTC. Its translation is CASSFYGGRKVNGYTF.

The CDR3 sequence is CASNQETGVNTEAFF. The CDR3 DNA reads as TGTGCCAGCAACCAAGAGACAGGCGTGAACACTGAAGCTTTCTTT. The chain joins TRBV9 to TRBJ1-1; possible D gene TRBD1, 6 bases. Germline V gene lookup returns CDR1 SGDLS and CDR2 YYNGEE. Trimming left V 6 bases short and J 0 bases short, with 15 bases between. CDR3 length: 15 amino acids.

The chain links TRBV11-3 to TRBJ1-4; D is uncertain. Germline values: CDR1 SGHNT, CDR2 YENEEA. V lost 1 base to trimming and J lost 3 bases, with 9 bases between them. This CDR3 region has 15 residues. The CDR3 loop reads CASSLGSTSNEKLFF. For the CDR3, the DNA is TGTGCCAGCAGCTTAGGTTCCACATCTAATGAAAAACTGTTTTTT.

The CDR3 DNA is TGTGCCAGCAGTTTAGCTGGCGACAGCCGTCTATGGCAGACCTTC. This gives the protein CASSLAGDSRLWQTF. This chain connects TRBV28 to TRBJ1-2, with D possibly being TRBD1 (5 bases). CDR3 length: 15 residues. Germline values: CDR1 MDHEN, CDR2 SYDVKM. V was shortened by 2 bases and J by 14 bases, with 24 bases between the two germline ends.

This clone came up once. The chain couples TRBV4-1 to TRBJ2-1, with 7 bases aligning to TRBD1. Trimming at V came to 1 base and at J to 4 bases, leaving 13 bases not matched to a gene. This CDR3 comprises 18 residues. The V gene's germline CDR1 is MGHRA and CDR2 YSYEKL. The CDR3 loop reads CASSQAKQGVSPYNEQFF. The CDR3 DNA sequence: TGCGCCAGCAGCCAAGCAAAGCAGGGGGTAAGCCCATACAATGAGCAGTTCTTC.

The rearrangement joins TRBV2 to TRBJ2-2; perhaps TRBD2 as D (5 bases). Per germline, CDR1 SNHLY and CDR2 FYNNEI. V was clipped by 7 bases and J by 0 bases, with 12 bases between them. The CDR3 length is 15 residues. The CDR3 region is CASKSERTNTGELFF. CDR3 nucleotides: TGTGCCAGCAAGTCGGAGCGGACGAACACCGGGGAGCTGTTTTTT.

The V call is TRBV15, the J call TRBJ2-1; TRBD1 matches 9 bases. J lost 5 bases, V lost 6 bases, and 2 bases had no gene match. The CDR3 spans 13 residues. Per the germline V gene, CDR1 is LNHNV and CDR2 is YYDKDF (reference sequence). CDR3: CATRDRGNNEQFF. DNA for the CDR3: TGTGCCACCAGGGACAGGGGTAACAATGAGCAGTTCTTC.